The next 10 T cell receptor beta chains were all read from a single sample in a study of T cells in localized non-small cell lung cancer (TCRdb year 2020). Library method: the immunoSEQ multiplex PCR assay. What TCRdb holds here is the immuneACCESS table cut down to in-frame rearrangements. Part of the clones is not present; checked against another copy, under half of the missing clones reflect an unresolved V gene, and the others are unexplained. The sample table contains some 53,000 clones; only one count was recorded for about nine tenths of them. Of the sample, approximately 20% is held by the ten largest clones. Sequencing used peripheral blood, obtained before any cancer treatment. These receptors originate from a male donor older than 55 with stage III squamous cell lung carcinoma.

This sequence joins TRBV5-5 and TRBJ1-1; D is uncertain. Germline V gene lookup returns CDR1 SGHKS and CDR2 YYEKEE (reference sequence). The CDR3 contains 13 residues. V was cut by 1 base and J by 6 bases, with 10 bases left in between. CDR3 sequence: CASSLLIGPEAFF. In DNA, the CDR3 is TGTGCCAGCAGCTTGTTAATAGGGCCTGAAGCTTTCTTT.

The chain combines TRBV4-1 with TRBJ1-3; tentatively, D is TRBD1 (5 bases). Trimming cost V 4 bases and J 2 bases, with 12 bases left between them. The CDR3 contains 15 residues. From germline, CDR1 is MGHRA and CDR2 YSYEKL. The CDR3 loop is CASSRRDGTGNTIYF. The CDR3 DNA follows: TGCGCCAGCAGCCGGCGGGACGGCACTGGAAACACCATATATTTT.

V usage is TRBV27 and J usage is TRBJ2-5, with D tentatively TRBD1 (6 bases). The germline gives CDR1 MNHEY, CDR2 SMNVEV (reference sequence). V lost 2 bases to trimming and J lost 2 bases, with 12 bases between them. CDR3 length: 15 amino acids. In DNA, the CDR3 is TGTGCCAGCAGTTTAACAGGACAGAATCAAGAGACCCAGTACTTC. Amino acid sequence: CASSLTGQNQETQYF.

The chain carries TRBV15 and TRBJ2-1, with 10 bases identical to TRBD2. The germline gives CDR1 LNHNV, CDR2 YYDKDF (reference sequence). The CDR3 covers 16 residues. V lost 5 bases, J lost 7 bases, and 11 bases stayed unmatched. The CDR3 reads CATSRSGGAPRNEQFF. The CDR3 DNA reads as TGTGCCACCAGCCGCAGCGGGGGGGCTCCTCGTAATGAGCAGTTCTTC.

The chain recombines TRBV2 with TRBJ1-4; the D is unclear. The CDR3 has 16 residues. The V gene lost 3 bases and the J gene lost 7 bases, with 18 bases spanning the gap. CDR1 is SNHLY, CDR2 FYNNEI, per germline. This chain's CDR3 is CASSEFRPADPEKLFF. The CDR3 DNA is TGTGCCAGCAGTGAGTTCCGACCAGCGGACCCTGAAAAACTGTTTTTT. Full variable domain (rest looked up from reference TRBV2 and TRBJ1-4): EPEVTQTPSHQVTQMGQEVILRCVPISNHLYFYWYRQILGQKVEFLVSFYNNEISEKSEIFDDQFSVERPDGSNFTLKIRSTKLEDSAMYFCASSEFRPADPEKLFFGSGTQLSVL.

The chain combines TRBV5-4 with TRBJ1-4, with a tentative D call TRBD1 (6 bases). This CDR3 spans 15 amino acids. The germline gives CDR1 SGHNT, CDR2 YYREEE (reference sequence). Between the trimmed V and J ends, which lost 0 bases and 5 bases, there was a span of 11 bases. The CDR3 here is CASSLAGGANEKLFF. The CDR3 DNA follows: TGTGCCAGCAGCTTGGCTGGGGGGGCGAATGAAAAACTGTTTTTT.

V is TRBV10-3 and J is TRBJ2-3; 16 bases are shared with TRBD2. With V trimmed by 5 bases and J by 11 bases, 13 bases remained unmatched. CDR1 ENHRY and CDR2 SYGVKD come from the germline V gene. CDR3 length: 17 residues. CDR3 region: CAISPGTSGGALRRQYF. In nucleotides, the CDR3 is TGTGCCATCAGTCCCGGGACTAGCGGGGGGGCTCTTAGGAGGCAGTATTTT.

This chain joins TRBV30 and TRBJ1-4; 11 positions match TRBD1. The length of the CDR3 is 15 residues. Germline V CDR1 and CDR2: GTSNPN, SVGIG (reference sequence). With V trimmed by 3 bases and J by 3 bases, 3 bases remained unmatched. CDR3 coding DNA: TGTGCCTGGAGAGGACAGGGGGCCTCTAATGAAAAACTGTTTTTT. Protein: CAWRGQGASNEKLFF.

The V call is TRBV4-2, the J call TRBJ2-7; 7 bases are a match to TRBD2. Germline V lookup: CDR1 LGHNA, CDR2 YNFKEQ. This CDR3 comprises 15 residues. Trimming cost V 1 base and J 2 bases; bases outside gene matches: 5. CDR3 bases: TGTGCCAGCAGCCAAGTGGGCGGGGGAACCTACGAGCAGTACTTC. Protein product: CASSQVGGGTYEQYF.

This clone has only one observation. The chain recombines TRBV15 with TRBJ2-5; perhaps TRBD2 as D (6 bases). Trimming left V 4 bases short and J 7 bases short, with 16 bases between. The CDR3 length is 14 residues. Looked up from germline, CDR1 is LNHNV and CDR2 is YYDKDF (reference sequence). In nucleotides, the CDR3 is TGTGCCACCAGCAATCCGGCGGGGTCGGGGACCCAGTACTTC. This gives the protein CATSNPAGSGTQYF.